This T cell receptor (beta chain) was obtained from a study of T cell repertoires in cytomegalovirus infection. Background on the study: Both a matching HLA type and CMV infection were indicated by public TCR beta signatures.

This clonotype was seen a handful of times. TCRdb recomputed calls from the reads with MiXCR, one row per CDR3 protein. The sample carries some 680,000 distinct CDR3 sequences, less than 40% recorded once. Germline assignment: CDR1 LNHDA and CDR2 SQIVND (reference sequence). This CDR3 spans 13 amino acids. The V end lost 5 bases, the J end lost 1 base, and 8 bases lay between the germline ends. The receptor's source is a human donor in good health (CMV status not recorded). Some clones in this sample may be carry-over from other donors' samples. The sample comprised PBMCs. The chain carries TRBV19 and TRBJ1-1; D is unresolved. CDR3 residues: CASSPTPNTEAFF. The CDR3 DNA is TGTGCCAGTAGTCCGACACCGAACACTGAAGCTTTCTTT. The full variable domain, completed using reference TRBV19 and TRBJ1-1, is DGGITQSPKYLFRKEGQNVTLSCEQNLNHDAMYWYRQDPGQGLRLIYYSQIVNDFQKGDIAEGYSVSREKKESFPLTVTSAQKNPTAFYLCASSPTPNTEAFFGQGTRLTVV.